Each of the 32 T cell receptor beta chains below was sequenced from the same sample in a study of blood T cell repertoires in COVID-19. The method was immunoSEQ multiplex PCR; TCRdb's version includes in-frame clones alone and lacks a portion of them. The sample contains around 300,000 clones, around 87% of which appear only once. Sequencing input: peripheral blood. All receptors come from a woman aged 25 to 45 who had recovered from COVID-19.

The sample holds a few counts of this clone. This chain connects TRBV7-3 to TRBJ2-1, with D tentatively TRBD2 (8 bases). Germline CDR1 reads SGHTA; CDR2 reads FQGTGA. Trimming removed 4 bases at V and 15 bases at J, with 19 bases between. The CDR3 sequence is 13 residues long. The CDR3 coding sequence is TGTGCCAGCAGCTCTCGTAGCGGGGACAGATTGTTCTTC. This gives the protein CASSSRSGDRLFF.

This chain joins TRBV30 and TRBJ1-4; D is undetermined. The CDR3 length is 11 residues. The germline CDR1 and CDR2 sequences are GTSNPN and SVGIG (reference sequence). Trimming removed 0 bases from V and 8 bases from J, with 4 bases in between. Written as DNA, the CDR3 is TGTGCCTGGAGTGTCGAGGAAAAACTGTTTTTT. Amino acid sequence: CAWSVEEKLFF. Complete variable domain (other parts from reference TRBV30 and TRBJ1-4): SQTIHQWPATLVQPVGSPLSLECTVEGTSNPNLYWYRQAAGRGLQLLFYSVGIGQISSEVPQNLSASRPQDRQFILSSKKLLLSDSGFYLCAWSVEEKLFFGSGTQLSVL.

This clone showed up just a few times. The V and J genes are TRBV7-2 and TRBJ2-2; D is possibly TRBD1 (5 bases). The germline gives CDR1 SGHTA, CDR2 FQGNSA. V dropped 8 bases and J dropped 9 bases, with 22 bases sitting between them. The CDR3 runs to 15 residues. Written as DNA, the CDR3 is TGTGCCAGCCGCGAAGGGGCTGTGGGAATGAGGGAGCTGTTTTTT. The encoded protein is CASREGAVGMRELFF.

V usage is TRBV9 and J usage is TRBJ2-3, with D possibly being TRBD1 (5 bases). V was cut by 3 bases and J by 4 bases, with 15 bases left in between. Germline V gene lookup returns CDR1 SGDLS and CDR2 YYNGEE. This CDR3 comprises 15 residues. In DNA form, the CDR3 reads TGTGCCAGCAGCGCCGATACAGGTACGGCAGATACGCAGTATTTT. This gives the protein CASSADTGTADTQYF.

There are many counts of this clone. CDR3 DNA: TGTGCCAGCAGCCCTGATACGGGAGATACGCAGTATTTT. Its protein is CASSPDTGDTQYF. The chain uses TRBV7-9 and TRBJ2-3; D unresolved. CDR1 and CDR2 (germline): SEHNR, FQNEAQ (reference sequence). The CDR3 runs to 13 residues. V was cut by 5 bases and J by 5 bases, with 11 bases left in between.

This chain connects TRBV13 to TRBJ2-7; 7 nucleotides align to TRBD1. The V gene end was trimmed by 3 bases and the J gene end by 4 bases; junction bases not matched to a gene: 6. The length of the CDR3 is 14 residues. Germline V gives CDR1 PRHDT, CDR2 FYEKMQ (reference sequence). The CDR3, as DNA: TGTGCCAGCAGCTTCGACAGGGACCTATACGAGCAGTACTTC. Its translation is CASSFDRDLYEQYF.

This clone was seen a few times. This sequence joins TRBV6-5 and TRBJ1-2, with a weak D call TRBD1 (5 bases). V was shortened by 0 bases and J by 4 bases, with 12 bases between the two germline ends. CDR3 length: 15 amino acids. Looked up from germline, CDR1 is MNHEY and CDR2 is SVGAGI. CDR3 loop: CASSYSSGIGYGYTF. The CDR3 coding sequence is TGTGCCAGCAGTTACTCTTCAGGGATAGGCTATGGCTACACCTTC.

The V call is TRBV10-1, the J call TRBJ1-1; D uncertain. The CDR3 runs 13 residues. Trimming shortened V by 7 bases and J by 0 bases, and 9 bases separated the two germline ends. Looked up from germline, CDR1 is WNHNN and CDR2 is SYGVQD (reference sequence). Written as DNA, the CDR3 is TGCGCCAGCACGTATGACATGAACACTGAAGCTTTCTTT. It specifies CASTYDMNTEAFF.

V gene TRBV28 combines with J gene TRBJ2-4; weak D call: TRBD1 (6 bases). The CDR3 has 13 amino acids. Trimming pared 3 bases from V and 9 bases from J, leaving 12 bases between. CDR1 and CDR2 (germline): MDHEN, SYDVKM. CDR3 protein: CASSLTETGIQYF. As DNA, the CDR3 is TGTGCCAGCAGTTTGACCGAGACAGGCATTCAGTACTTC.

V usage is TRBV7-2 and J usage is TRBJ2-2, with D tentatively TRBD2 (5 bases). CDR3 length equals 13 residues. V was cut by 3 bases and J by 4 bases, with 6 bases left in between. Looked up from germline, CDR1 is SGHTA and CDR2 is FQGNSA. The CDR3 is CASSLRVTGELFF. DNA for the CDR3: TGTGCCAGCAGCTTGAGGGTCACCGGGGAGCTGTTTTTT.

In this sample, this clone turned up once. CDR3 in DNA: TGTGCCAGCAGCTTCAATGCCCGGGGACTGGGTGTCAACAATGAGCAGTTCTTC. Its translation is CASSFNARGLGVNNEQFF. The chain carries TRBV5-4 and TRBJ2-1; D might be TRBD2 (6 bases). CDR1 is SGHNT and CDR2 is YYREEE in the germline V gene (reference sequence). CDR3 length: 18 amino acids. Trimming took off 2 bases at V and 5 bases at J, with 23 bases between the two ends. The full variable domain, its missing parts supplied by reference TRBV5-4 and TRBJ2-1, is ETGVTQSPTHLIKTRGQQVTLRCSSQSGHNTVSWYQQALGQGPQFIFQYYREEENGRGNFPPRFSGLQFPNYSSELNVNALELDDSALYLCASSFNARGLGVNNEQFFGPGTRLTVL.

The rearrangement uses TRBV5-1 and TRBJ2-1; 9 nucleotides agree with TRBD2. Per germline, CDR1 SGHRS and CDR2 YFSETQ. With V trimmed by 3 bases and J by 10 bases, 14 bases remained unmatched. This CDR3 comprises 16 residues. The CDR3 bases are TGCGCCAGCAGCTCTCCATTTAGCGGGAGAAGAGGAGAGCAGTTCTTC. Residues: CASSSPFSGRRGEQFF.

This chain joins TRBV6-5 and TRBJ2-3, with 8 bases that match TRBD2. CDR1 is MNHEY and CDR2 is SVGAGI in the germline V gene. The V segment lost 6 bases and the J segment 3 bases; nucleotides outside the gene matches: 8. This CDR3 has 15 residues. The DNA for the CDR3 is TGTGCCAGCAGGGTCCTGGCGGGAGGTACAGATACGCAGTATTTT. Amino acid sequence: CASRVLAGGTDTQYF.

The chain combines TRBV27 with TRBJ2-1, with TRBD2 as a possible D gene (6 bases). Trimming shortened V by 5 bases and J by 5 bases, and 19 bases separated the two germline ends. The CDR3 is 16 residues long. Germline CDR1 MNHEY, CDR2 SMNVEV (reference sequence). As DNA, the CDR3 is TGTGCCAGCAGTCTAACGGACTACCCGGGGCACAATGAGCAGTTCTTC. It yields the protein CASSLTDYPGHNEQFF.

In DNA form, the CDR3 reads TGTGCTAGTGGTCTAACCACCACAGATACGCAGTATTTT. Protein: CASGLTTTDTQYF. This chain uses TRBV12-5 with TRBJ2-3; D gene uncertain. The germline V gene has CDR1 LGHNT and CDR2 FRNRAP. The CDR3 runs 13 residues. V was pared by 5 bases and J by 2 bases, with 8 bases between.

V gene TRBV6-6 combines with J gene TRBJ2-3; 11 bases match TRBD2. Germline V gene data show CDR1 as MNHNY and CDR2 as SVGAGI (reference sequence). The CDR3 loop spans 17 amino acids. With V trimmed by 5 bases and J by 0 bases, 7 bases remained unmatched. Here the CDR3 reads CASSPLGTSGSTDTQYF. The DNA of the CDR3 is TGTGCCAGCAGTCCACTGGGGACTAGCGGTAGCACAGATACGCAGTATTTT.

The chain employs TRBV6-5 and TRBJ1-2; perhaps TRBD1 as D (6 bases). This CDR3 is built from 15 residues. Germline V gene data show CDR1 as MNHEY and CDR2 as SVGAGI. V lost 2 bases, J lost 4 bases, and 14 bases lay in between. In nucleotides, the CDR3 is TGTGCCAGCAGTTACCCTCGGGGGGCTAGCTATGGCTACACCTTC. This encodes CASSYPRGASYGYTF.

In DNA, the CDR3 is TGTGCCAGCAGCGTTCGGCCTACGGGAGACACCGGGGAGCTGTTTTTT. This encodes CASSVRPTGDTGELFF. V and J are TRBV9 and TRBJ2-2, with a possible D match to TRBD2 (6 bases). Trimming took off 2 bases at V and 3 bases at J, with 14 bases between the two ends. CDR1 SGDLS and CDR2 YYNGEE come from the germline V gene. The CDR3 is 16 amino acids.

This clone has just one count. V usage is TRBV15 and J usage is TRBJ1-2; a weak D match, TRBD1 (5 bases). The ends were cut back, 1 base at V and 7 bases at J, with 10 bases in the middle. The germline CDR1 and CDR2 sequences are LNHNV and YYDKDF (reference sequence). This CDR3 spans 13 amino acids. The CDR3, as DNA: TGTGCCACCAGCAGAGTCGAGGGACTTGGCTACACCTTC. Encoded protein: CATSRVEGLGYTF. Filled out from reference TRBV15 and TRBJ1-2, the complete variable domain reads DAMVIQNPRYQVTQFGKPVTLSCSQTLNHNVMYWYQQKSSQAPKLLFHYYDKDFNNEADTPDNFQSRRPNTSFCFLDIRSPGLGDTAMYLCATSRVEGLGYTFGSGTRLTVV.

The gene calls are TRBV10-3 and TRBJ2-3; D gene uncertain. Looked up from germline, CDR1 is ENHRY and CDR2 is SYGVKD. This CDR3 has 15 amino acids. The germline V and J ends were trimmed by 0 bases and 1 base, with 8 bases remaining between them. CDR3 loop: CAISESYLGTDTQYF. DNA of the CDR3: TGTGCCATCAGTGAGTCGTATCTAGGCACAGATACGCAGTATTTT.

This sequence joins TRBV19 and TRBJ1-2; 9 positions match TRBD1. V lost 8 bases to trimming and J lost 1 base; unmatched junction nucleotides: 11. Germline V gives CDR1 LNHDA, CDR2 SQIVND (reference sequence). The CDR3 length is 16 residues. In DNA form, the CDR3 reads TGTGCCAGTCTTCGCCCCGGGACAGGGTTTAACTATGGCTACACCTTC. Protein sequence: CASLRPGTGFNYGYTF.

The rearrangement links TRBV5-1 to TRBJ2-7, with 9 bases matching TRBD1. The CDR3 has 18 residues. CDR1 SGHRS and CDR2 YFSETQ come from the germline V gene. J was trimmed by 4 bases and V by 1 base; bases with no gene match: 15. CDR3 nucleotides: TGCGCCAGCAGCTTGAGGGGAAACACCGGGACAGGGATGTACGAGCAGTACTTC. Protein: CASSLRGNTGTGMYEQYF.

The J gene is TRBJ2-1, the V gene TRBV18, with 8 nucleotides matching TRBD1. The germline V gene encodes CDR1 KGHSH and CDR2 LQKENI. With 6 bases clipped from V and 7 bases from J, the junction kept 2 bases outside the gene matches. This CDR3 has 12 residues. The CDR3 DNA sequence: TGTGCCAGCTCCGACAGGGGTAATGAGCAGTTCTTC. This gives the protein CASSDRGNEQFF.

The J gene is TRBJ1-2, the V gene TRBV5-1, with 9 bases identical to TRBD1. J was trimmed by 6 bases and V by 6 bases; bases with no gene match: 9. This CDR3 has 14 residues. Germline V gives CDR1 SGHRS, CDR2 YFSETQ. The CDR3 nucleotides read TGCGCCAGCATGTCCAGGACAGGGGATGATGGCTACACCTTC. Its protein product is CASMSRTGDDGYTF. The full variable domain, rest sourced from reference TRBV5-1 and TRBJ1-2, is KAGVTQTPRYLIKTRGQQVTLSCSPISGHRSVSWYQQTPGQGLQFLFEYFSETQRNKGNFPGRFSGRQFSNSRSEMNVSTLELGDSALYLCASMSRTGDDGYTFGSGTRLTVV.

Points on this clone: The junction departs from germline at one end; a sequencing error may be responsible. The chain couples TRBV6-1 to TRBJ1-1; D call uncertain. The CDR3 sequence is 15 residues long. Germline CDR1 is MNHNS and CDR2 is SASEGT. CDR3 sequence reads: CASSEDGALNTEAFF. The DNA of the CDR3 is TGTGCCAGCAGTGAAGATGGAGCTCTGAATACTGAAGCTTTCTTT.

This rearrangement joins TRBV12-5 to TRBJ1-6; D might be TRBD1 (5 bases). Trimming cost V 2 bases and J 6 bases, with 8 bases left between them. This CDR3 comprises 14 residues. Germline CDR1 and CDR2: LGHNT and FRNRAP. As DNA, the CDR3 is TGTGCTAGTGGTTTGCAGGGATCTAATTCACCCCTCCACTTT. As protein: CASGLQGSNSPLHF.

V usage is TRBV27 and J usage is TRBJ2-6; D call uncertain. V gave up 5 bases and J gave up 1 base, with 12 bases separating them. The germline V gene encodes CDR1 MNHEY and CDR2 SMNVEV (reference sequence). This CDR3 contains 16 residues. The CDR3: CASSPIRASGANVLTF. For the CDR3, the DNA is TGTGCCAGCAGTCCTATCCGAGCATCTGGGGCCAACGTCCTGACTTTC.

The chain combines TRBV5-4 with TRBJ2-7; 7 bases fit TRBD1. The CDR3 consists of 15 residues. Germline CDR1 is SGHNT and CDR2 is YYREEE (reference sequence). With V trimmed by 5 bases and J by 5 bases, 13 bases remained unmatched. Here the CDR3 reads CASRRDRAGFDEQYF. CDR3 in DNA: TGTGCCAGCAGACGTGACAGGGCTGGGTTTGACGAGCAGTACTTC.

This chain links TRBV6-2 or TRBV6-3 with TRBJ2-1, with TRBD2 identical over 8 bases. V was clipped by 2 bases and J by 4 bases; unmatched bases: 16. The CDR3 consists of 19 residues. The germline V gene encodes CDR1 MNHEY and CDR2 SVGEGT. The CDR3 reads CASSYTARAGVRDYNEQFF. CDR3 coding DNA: TGTGCCAGCAGTTACACCGCCCGAGCGGGAGTAAGGGATTACAATGAGCAGTTCTTC.

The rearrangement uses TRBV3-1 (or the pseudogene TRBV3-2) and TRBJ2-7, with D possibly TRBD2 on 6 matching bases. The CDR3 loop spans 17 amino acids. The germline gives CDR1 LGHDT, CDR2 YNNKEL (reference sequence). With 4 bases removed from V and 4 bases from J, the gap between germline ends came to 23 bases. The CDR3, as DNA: TGTGCCAGCAGCCCTTTTACAGGTAGCGGCGTTCGGTACGAGCAGTACTTC. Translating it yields CASSPFTGSGVRYEQYF.

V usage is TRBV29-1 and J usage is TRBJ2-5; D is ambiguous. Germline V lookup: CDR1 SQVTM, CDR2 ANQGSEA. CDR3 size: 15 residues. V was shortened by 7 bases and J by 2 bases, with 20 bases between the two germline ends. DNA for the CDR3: TGCAGCGCCGTGTCCTTCGGTGTTATTCAAGAGACCCAGTACTTC. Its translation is CSAVSFGVIQETQYF.

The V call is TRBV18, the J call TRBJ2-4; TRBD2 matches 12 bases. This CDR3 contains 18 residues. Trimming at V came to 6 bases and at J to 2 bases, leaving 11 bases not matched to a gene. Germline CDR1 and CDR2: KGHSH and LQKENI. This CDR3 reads CASSPLAGGPLTKNIQYF. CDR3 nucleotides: TGTGCCAGCTCGCCCCTAGCGGGGGGGCCCCTAACCAAAAACATTCAGTACTTC.